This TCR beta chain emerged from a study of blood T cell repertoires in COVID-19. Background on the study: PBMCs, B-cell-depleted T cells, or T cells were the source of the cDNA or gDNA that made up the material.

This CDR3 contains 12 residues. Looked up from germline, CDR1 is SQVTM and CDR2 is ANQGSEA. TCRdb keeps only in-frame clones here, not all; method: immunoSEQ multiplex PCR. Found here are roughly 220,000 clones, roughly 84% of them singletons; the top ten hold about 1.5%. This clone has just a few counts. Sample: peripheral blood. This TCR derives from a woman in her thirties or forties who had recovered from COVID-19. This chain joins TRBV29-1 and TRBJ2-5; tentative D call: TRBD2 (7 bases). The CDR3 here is CSCLGGLETQYF. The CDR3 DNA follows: TGCAGTTGCCTGGGGGGGCTGGAGACCCAGTACTTC.